This entry lists 2 T cell receptor beta chains sequenced from one sample in a study of blood T cell repertoires in COVID-19. Measured with immunoSEQ multiplex PCR; TCRdb has only the in-frame clones, and not every one. Among about 220,000 clones listed, about 85% were seen once. The specimen was PBMCs or T cells enriched from blood (not recorded which). The receptors originated from a woman in her 30s who had recovered from COVID-19.

The table lists this clone with a few counts. The V gene is TRBV3-1 (or the pseudogene TRBV3-2), the J gene TRBJ2-2; 7 nucleotides match TRBD2. V lost 0 bases, J lost 4 bases, and 5 bases stayed unmatched. Germline V lookup: CDR1 LGHDT, CDR2 YNNKEL (reference sequence). The CDR3 covers 16 residues. CDR3 protein: CASSQDMGLTTGELFF. In DNA form, the CDR3 reads TGTGCCAGCAGCCAAGATATGGGACTAACCACCGGGGAGCTGTTTTTT.

The V gene is TRBV7-3, the J gene TRBJ2-1; possibly TRBD1 for D (5 bases). Trimming pared 2 bases from V and 1 base from J, leaving 15 bases between. The CDR3 runs to 17 residues. In germline, CDR1 is SGHTA, CDR2 FQGTGA. The CDR3 region has the DNA TGTGCCAGCAGCTTAGGGGCGTCCCCACCTTCCTACAATGAGCAGTTCTTC. Its translation: CASSLGASPPSYNEQFF. Full variable domain (rest looked up from reference TRBV7-3 and TRBJ2-1): GAGVSQTPSNKVTEKGKYVELRCDPISGHTALYWYRQSLGQGPEFLIYFQGTGAADDSGLPNDRFFAVRPEGSVSTLKIQRTERGDSAVYLCASSLGASPPSYNEQFFGPGTRLTVL.